A selection of T cell receptor beta chains follows, all from one sample in a study of T cells after yellow fever vaccination. TCRdb reprocessed the 5' RACE reads with MiXCR, giving one entry per CDR3 protein. The repertoire includes approximately 85,000 distinct CDR3 sequences, roughly 15% of them detected once, and around 25% sits in the top ten. Source: CD8+ T cells not binding an NS4B(214-222) dextramer, sorted from PBMCs, taken approximately 20 days after the first yellow fever vaccination. The source is a man younger than 35 who received the YFV17D yellow fever vaccine. The CDR3 runs from the conserved cysteine through the conserved F or W. D genes are given only for firm matches. Size values are once, few and many counts, or a class for expanded clones, and some rows have none.

CDR3 length: 11; D gene: NA; V gene: TRBV7-3; clone size: NA; J gene: TRBJ1-3; CDR3 protein: CAQITSWTIYF; CDR3 DNA: TGTGCCCAAATAACGAGTTGGACCATATATTTT
CDR3 length: 14; D gene: NA; V gene: TRBV12-3/TRBV12-4; clone size: NA; J gene: TRBJ1-1; CDR3 protein: CASSSRTEKDEAFF; CDR3 DNA: TGTGCCAGCAGTTCCCGGACGGAAAAGGATGAAGCTTTCTTT
CDR3 length: 13; D gene: NA; V gene: TRBV11-2; clone size: NA; J gene: TRBJ2-7; CDR3 protein: CASSSTGFYEQYF; CDR3 DNA: TGTGCCAGCAGCTCCACAGGGTTTTACGAGCAGTACTTC
CDR3 length: 13; D gene: NA; V gene: TRBV20-1; clone size: few; J gene: TRBJ1-1; CDR3 protein: CSAQDRMNTEAFF; CDR3 DNA: TGCAGTGCTCAAGACAGGATGAACACTGAAGCTTTCTTT
CDR3 length: 13; D gene: TRBD1; V gene: TRBV12-3/TRBV12-4; clone size: NA; J gene: TRBJ2-4; CDR3 protein: CASSLRMGDSADF; CDR3 DNA: TGTGCCAGCAGTTTAAGGATGGGGGACAGCGCCGACTTC
CDR3 length: 15; D gene: NA; V gene: TRBV4-1; clone size: NA; J gene: TRBJ1-5; CDR3 protein: CASSRGIGGYQPQHF; CDR3 DNA: TGCGCCAGCAGCCGCGGTATAGGAGGATATCAGCCCCAGCATTTT
CDR3 length: 14; D gene: NA; V gene: TRBV27; clone size: few; J gene: TRBJ2-3; CDR3 protein: CASSLSAGTDTQYF; CDR3 DNA: TGTGCCAGCAGTTTATCGGCAGGCACAGATACGCAGTATTTT
CDR3 length: 13; D gene: NA; V gene: TRBV5-1; clone size: NA; J gene: TRBJ2-2; CDR3 protein: CASRVDNTGELFF; CDR3 DNA: TGCGCCAGCAGAGTGGACAACACCGGGGAGCTGTTTTTT
CDR3 length: 14; D gene: NA; V gene: TRBV7-9; clone size: few; J gene: TRBJ1-1; CDR3 protein: CASSLQRQATEAFF; CDR3 DNA: TGTGCCAGCAGCCTTCAACGACAGGCCACTGAAGCTTTCTTT
CDR3 length: 13; D gene: NA; V gene: TRBV15; clone size: NA; J gene: TRBJ1-4; CDR3 protein: CATSSRQYEKLFF; CDR3 DNA: TGTGCCACCAGCAGCAGACAGTATGAAAAACTGTTTTTT
CDR3 length: 13; D gene: NA; V gene: TRBV7-2; clone size: few; J gene: TRBJ2-7; CDR3 protein: CASSPDSSYEQYF; CDR3 DNA: TGTGCCAGCAGCCCTGACTCATCCTACGAGCAGTACTTC
CDR3 length: 13; D gene: NA; V gene: TRBV29-1; clone size: NA; J gene: TRBJ1-2; CDR3 protein: CSVFEVGSHGYTF; CDR3 DNA: TGCAGCGTTTTCGAAGTGGGGTCTCATGGCTACACCTTC
CDR3 length: 13; D gene: NA; V gene: TRBV6-5; clone size: few; J gene: TRBJ2-3; CDR3 protein: CASSYLSTDTQYF; CDR3 DNA: TGTGCCAGCAGTTACCTATCCACAGATACGCAGTATTTT
CDR3 length: 16; D gene: TRBD1; V gene: TRBV28; clone size: NA; J gene: TRBJ2-5; CDR3 protein: CASRGRDSSYQETQYF; CDR3 DNA: TGTGCCAGCAGAGGCAGGGACAGTTCGTACCAAGAGACCCAGTACTTC
CDR3 length: 14; D gene: NA; V gene: TRBV6-5; clone size: NA; J gene: TRBJ2-1; CDR3 protein: CASSYGGRRNEQFF; CDR3 DNA: TGTGCCAGCAGTTACGGGGGGCGTCGGAATGAGCAGTTCTTC
CDR3 length: 15; D gene: NA; V gene: TRBV9; clone size: NA; J gene: TRBJ2-1; CDR3 protein: CASSVQGSTYNEQFF; CDR3 DNA: TGTGCCAGCAGCGTACAGGGGTCGACTTACAATGAGCAGTTCTTC
CDR3 length: 15; D gene: NA; V gene: TRBV10-3; clone size: few; J gene: TRBJ2-3; CDR3 protein: CAISESPDSTDTQYF; CDR3 DNA: TGTGCCATCAGTGAGTCGCCAGATAGCACAGATACGCAGTATTTT